The table lists the clone carrying this T cell receptor (beta chain) with many counts. Its antigen is currently unknown. These data originate in a study of human T cells and chemical hapten exposure. On the study more broadly: Patch tests delivered 0.01% DPC to the upper back and were evaluated at 6 days.

How the authors handled the data: TCR counts had a median of about 94,000 per sample and spanned about 23,224 to 750,000. In TCRdb, the RACE reads were re-called with MiXCR into one record per CDR3 protein. The V and J calls were determined by TCRdb, not by the authors. The repertoire has tens of thousands of distinct CDR3 sequences, around a tenth of them found once; the top ten carry roughly 25%. This sample's time point: patch test 3, about 24 weeks after DPC sensitization. Stated treatment: therapeutic diphenylcyclopropenone sensitization with weekly scalp DPC. Unseparated into fractions, whole blood served as the source from which total RNA was extracted. Phlebotomy was performed prior to application of every patch test. Germline assignment: CDR1 SEHNR and CDR2 FQNEAQ (reference sequence). CDR3 length equals 14 residues. The J segment lost 7 bases and the V segment lost 2 bases, leaving 5 bases of the junction unmatched.

Points from the study as a whole: Significantly greater numbers of large CDR3 similarity clusters came from expanded TCRs than from controls.

This sequence originates from a man aged 50-59 years with alopecia areata. Some clones in this sample may be carry-over from other donors' samples. The genes are TRBV7-9 and TRBJ2-7, with 10 bases that match TRBD2. The sample here was whole blood, taken in connection with sensitization to the hapten diphenylcyclopropenone (DPC). CDR3: CASSLLAGAQEQYF. The CDR3, as DNA: TGTGCCAGCAGCTTACTAGCGGGAGCCCAAGAGCAGTACTTC.